The TCR beta chain described here comes from a study of shared clonotypes between healthy human individuals. Comment on this clone: The antigen remains unidentified. Other DNA sequences within the sample encode an identical CDR3.

Broader study findings: On the whole, naive subsets had larger estimated richness than memory subsets had.

DNA at around 190 ng, some 31,000 T cell genomes, went into sorted-subset replicate PCRs. Authors' analysis steps: Filtering differed since immunoSEQ provided only junctions, with no quality scores. The table came from immunoSEQ multiplex PCR; TCRdb's copy has only in-frame clones and leaves some out. For V, J and clone size, that table is used; D and trimming come from the DNA. Among a few million clones, approximately 93% were seen once, and the ten largest hold approximately 0.4%. J gave up 5 bases and V 0 bases, and 1 base lay outside the gene matches. The CDR3 covers 13 residues. Per the germline V gene, CDR1 is SGHRS and CDR2 is YFSETQ. CD4+ cells were split into CD45RA+ naive and CD45RA-negative memory subsets.

The receptor was isolated from a man between 18 and 29 years old in good health. Some clones in this sample may be carry-over from other donors' samples. V and J are TRBV5-1 and TRBJ2-5, with TRBD1 matching 7 bases. Sequencing was performed on naive CD4+ T cells from PBMCs. Subset specified: CD45RA+ positively selected. The CDR3 protein is CASSLEGQETQYF. CDR3 in DNA: TGCGCCAGCAGCTTGGAGGGACAGGAGACCCAGTACTTC.